This T cell receptor beta chain was observed in a study of technical replicates of blood from several donors. Clones were sequenced by immunoSEQ multiplex PCR, and TCRdb holds only the in-frame ones, with some missing. The sample records 85,000 or so clones, 94% being singletons. CDR3 length: 12 amino acids. Germline-derived CDR1 and CDR2 are SGHRS and YFSETQ. V was trimmed by 4 bases and J by 7 bases, leaving 11 bases between them. This chain joins TRBV5-1 and TRBJ1-2; D unclear. The clonotype was recovered from a human donor in good health. Material for sequencing was T cells isolated from PBMCs. The DNA of the CDR3 is TGCGCCAGCAGCCTAGACGCCGCTGGCTACACCTTC. This codes for CASSLDAAGYTF.